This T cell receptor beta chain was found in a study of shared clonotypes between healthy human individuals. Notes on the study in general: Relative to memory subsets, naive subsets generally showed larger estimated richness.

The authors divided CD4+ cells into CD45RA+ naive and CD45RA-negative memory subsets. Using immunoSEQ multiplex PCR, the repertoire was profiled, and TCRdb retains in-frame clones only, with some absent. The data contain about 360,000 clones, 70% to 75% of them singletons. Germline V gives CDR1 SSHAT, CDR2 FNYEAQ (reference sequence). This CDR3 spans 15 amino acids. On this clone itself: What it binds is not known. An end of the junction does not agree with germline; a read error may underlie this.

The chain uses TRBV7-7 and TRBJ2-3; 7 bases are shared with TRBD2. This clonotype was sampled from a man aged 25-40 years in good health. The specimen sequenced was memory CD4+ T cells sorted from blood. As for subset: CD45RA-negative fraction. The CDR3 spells CASSIGLGSTDTQYF. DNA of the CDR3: TGTGCTAGCAGCATCGGACTAGGCTCCACAGATACGCAGTATTTT.